The 30 T cell receptor beta chains below come from one sample, sequenced in a study of cytomegalovirus exposure and HLA in healthy donors. 13 Jbeta primers and 60 Vbeta primers were used for the PCR. Method: immunoSEQ multiplex PCR; TCRdb's copy keeps in-frame clones and lacks some. The repertoire holds over 30,000 clones, with about 80% as singletons. What was sequenced was PBMCs. These receptors all stem from a male donor in good health and CMV-seronegative.

The chain uses TRBV6-5 and TRBJ1-2; TRBD1 is a possible D gene (5 bases). Germline CDR1 reads MNHEY; CDR2 reads SVGAGI. Trimming shortened V by 5 bases and J by 2 bases, and 12 bases separated the two germline ends. The CDR3 has 14 amino acids. The CDR3 DNA follows: TGTGCCAGCAGTAGAGGGGAGGAAAACTATGGCTACACCTTC. Amino acid sequence: CASSRGEENYGYTF.

The rearrangement uses TRBV25-1 and TRBJ1-4; no firm D call. This CDR3 has 16 residues. In germline, CDR1 is MGHDK, CDR2 SYGVNS. Trimming removed 0 bases from V and 0 bases from J, with 8 bases in between. The CDR3 protein is CASSEYGPATNEKLFF. DNA for the CDR3: TGTGCCAGCAGTGAATATGGGCCAGCAACTAATGAAAAACTGTTTTTT. The complete variable domain, with remaining parts taken from reference TRBV25-1 and TRBJ1-4, reads EADIYQTPRYLVIGTGKKITLECSQTMGHDKMYWYQQDPGMELHLIHYSYGVNSTEKGDLSSESTVSRIRTEHFPLTLESARPSHTSQYLCASSEYGPATNEKLFFGSGTQLSVL.

The gene calls are TRBV27 and TRBJ2-3; 11 nucleotides match TRBD1. There are 15 residues in the CDR3. J was trimmed by 3 bases and V by 6 bases; bases with no gene match: 5. Per the germline V gene, CDR1 is MNHEY and CDR2 is SMNVEV (reference sequence). In DNA form, the CDR3 reads TGTGCCAGCAGGGTCCGGGACAGGGGGACAGATACGCAGTATTTT. As protein: CASRVRDRGTDTQYF.

The chain carries TRBV30 and TRBJ1-5, with 7 bases aligning to TRBD1. J was trimmed by 9 bases and V by 1 base; bases with no gene match: 12. Germline assignment: CDR1 GTSNPN and CDR2 SVGIG (reference sequence). The CDR3 length is 15 residues. CDR3 sequence reads: CAWSDSRQGGRPQHF. CDR3 in DNA: TGTGCCTGGAGTGACAGTAGACAGGGTGGTCGGCCCCAGCATTTT. The variable domain in full, completed from reference TRBV30 and TRBJ1-5, reads SQTIHQWPATLVQPVGSPLSLECTVEGTSNPNLYWYRQAAGRGLQLLFYSVGIGQISSEVPQNLSASRPQDRQFILSSKKLLLSDSGFYLCAWSDSRQGGRPQHFGDGTRLSIL.

The chain has TRBV6-5 and TRBJ2-1, with D perhaps TRBD2 (5 bases). Trimming cost V 5 bases and J 9 bases, with 14 bases left between them. This CDR3 spans 13 amino acids. From germline, CDR1 is MNHEY and CDR2 SVGAGI. The CDR3 is CASSRLREGEQFF. CDR3 sequence (DNA): TGTGCCAGCAGTCGCCTTCGAGAGGGTGAGCAGTTCTTC.

The rearrangement joins TRBV5-1 to TRBJ1-1; unclear D gene. The germline V gene has CDR1 SGHRS and CDR2 YFSETQ. V lost 3 bases, J lost 0 bases, and 6 bases lay in between. The CDR3 length is 13 residues. The CDR3 region is CASSSNLNTEAFF. CDR3 bases: TGCGCCAGCAGCTCTAACCTGAACACTGAAGCTTTCTTT.

The rearrangement uses TRBV2 and TRBJ1-5, with 8 bases aligning to TRBD1. Looked up from germline, CDR1 is SNHLY and CDR2 is FYNNEI. The J segment lost 4 bases and the V segment lost 8 bases, leaving 7 bases of the junction unmatched. This CDR3 has 14 amino acids. CDR3 DNA sequence: TGTGCCAGCCGCGGGGACAGGCATAATCAGCCCCAGCATTTT. Protein product: CASRGDRHNQPQHF. Supplemented by reference TRBV2 and TRBJ1-5, the full variable domain reads EPEVTQTPSHQVTQMGQEVILRCVPISNHLYFYWYRQILGQKVEFLVSFYNNEISEKSEIFDDQFSVERPDGSNFTLKIRSTKLEDSAMYFCASRGDRHNQPQHFGDGTRLSIL.

The V call is TRBV27, the J call TRBJ2-7; no clear D. The CDR3 runs to 11 residues. V dropped 4 bases and J dropped 4 bases, with 5 bases sitting between them. CDR1 is MNHEY and CDR2 is SMNVEV in the germline V gene (reference sequence). The CDR3 coding sequence is TGTGCCAGCAGTTCCGGTTACGAGCAGTACTTC. It encodes CASSSGYEQYF.

This chain uses TRBV30 with TRBJ2-1; TRBD2 aligns across 7 bases. The CDR3 is 14 amino acids. The junction had 10 bases not matched to a gene; V was cut back by 6 bases and J by 5 bases. CDR1 is GTSNPN and CDR2 is SVGIG in the germline V gene (reference sequence). The CDR3 is CACLWGGDHNEQFF. The CDR3 nucleotides read TGTGCCTGCCTGTGGGGGGGTGACCACAATGAGCAGTTCTTC.

This clone occurred a few times. The chain uses TRBV30 and TRBJ1-2, with 8 bases matching TRBD1. Germline CDR1 GTSNPN, CDR2 SVGIG (reference sequence). The CDR3 has 15 amino acids. With V trimmed by 4 bases and J by 0 bases, 7 bases remained unmatched. The CDR3 reads CAWTSDRGPNYGYTF. The CDR3 DNA sequence: TGTGCCTGGACCTCCGACAGGGGACCTAACTATGGCTACACCTTC.

The genes are TRBV30 and TRBJ2-1; 10 bases are a match to TRBD2. This CDR3 region has 17 residues. The ends lost 1 base at V and 2 bases at J; junction bases unmatched: 8. CDR1 is GTSNPN, CDR2 SVGIG, per germline (reference sequence). CDR3 sequence: CAWSDASGRVPYNEQFF. As DNA, the CDR3 is TGTGCCTGGAGTGACGCTAGCGGGAGAGTACCCTACAATGAGCAGTTCTTC.

The chain employs TRBV27 and TRBJ2-3; 8 bases are shared with TRBD1. There are 15 residues in the CDR3. Germline V lookup: CDR1 MNHEY, CDR2 SMNVEV (reference sequence). Trimming cost V 5 bases and J 3 bases; bases outside gene matches: 7. Written as DNA, the CDR3 is TGTGCCAGCAGTCCTAGGACAGGGACGACAGATACGCAGTATTTT. This encodes CASSPRTGTTDTQYF.

Note on this clone: The junction differs from germline at one of its ends, possibly a read error. This chain uses TRBV7-7 with TRBJ2-5, with 7 bases matching TRBD2. Germline V gene lookup returns CDR1 SSHAT and CDR2 FNYEAQ (reference sequence). The CDR3 has 14 residues. CDR3 coding DNA: TGTGCTAGCAGCCCTAGCGGTTACCAAGAGACCCAGTACTTC. This encodes CASSPSGYQETQYF.

This clone is a singleton in its sample. This chain connects TRBV10-1 to TRBJ2-1; 7 nucleotides line up with TRBD2. With 8 bases clipped from V and 8 bases from J, the junction kept 9 bases outside the gene matches. The CDR3 is 13 residues long. Looked up from germline, CDR1 is WNHNN and CDR2 is SYGVQD (reference sequence). CDR3 in amino acids: CASYSGTIDEQFF. For the CDR3, the DNA is TGCGCCAGCTATTCCGGGACTATCGATGAGCAGTTCTTC.

This clone was counted between two and nine times. The chain has TRBV9 and TRBJ2-7; 7 bases line up with TRBD2. CDR3 length: 14 amino acids. The germline V gene encodes CDR1 SGDLS and CDR2 YYNGEE. V was clipped by 0 bases and J by 6 bases; unmatched bases: 6. The CDR3 reads CASSVGAAGREQYF. The CDR3 coding sequence is TGTGCCAGCAGCGTAGGCGCAGCGGGGCGCGAGCAGTACTTC.

This clone was seen a few times. The V and J genes are TRBV9 and TRBJ2-5, with TRBD2 matching 9 bases. V was clipped by 2 bases and J by 4 bases; unmatched bases: 6. This CDR3 is 15 amino acids long. CDR1 and CDR2 from the germline V gene are SGDLS and YYNGEE. The CDR3 coding sequence is TGTGCCAGCAGCGTGGATAGCGGGAGTGGAGAGACCCAGTACTTC. Its translation: CASSVDSGSGETQYF. Supplemented by reference TRBV9 and TRBJ2-5, the full variable domain reads DSGVTQTPKHLITATGQRVTLRCSPRSGDLSVYWYQQSLDQGLQFLIQYYNGEERAKGNILERFSAQQFPDLHSELNLSSLELGDSALYFCASSVDSGSGETQYFGPGTRLLVL.

This chain joins TRBV28 and TRBJ2-3, with 10 bases that match TRBD2. The CDR3 consists of 16 residues. With V trimmed by 6 bases and J by 3 bases, 9 bases remained unmatched. CDR1 and CDR2 from the germline V gene are MDHEN and SYDVKM. In nucleotides, the CDR3 is TGTGCCAGCAGCGGAGGGACTAGCGAGACAACAGATACGCAGTATTTT. Encoded protein: CASSGGTSETTDTQYF.

This rearrangement joins TRBV2 to TRBJ2-1; tentatively, D is TRBD2 (6 bases). The CDR3 runs 10 residues. V was cut by 11 bases and J by 9 bases, with 11 bases left in between. Germline CDR1 is SNHLY and CDR2 is FYNNEI. The chain's CDR3 is CALGSREQFF. CDR3 coding DNA: TGTGCCCTCGGGAGCCGTGAGCAGTTCTTC.

The chain has TRBV7-9 and TRBJ1-2; 7 nucleotides match TRBD1. The CDR3 runs 14 residues. V lost 4 bases and J lost 3; bases outside the gene matches: 5. Germline CDR1 reads SEHNR; CDR2 reads FQNEAQ (reference sequence). The chain's CDR3 is CASSSRQGDYGYTF. CDR3 bases: TGTGCCAGCAGCTCCAGACAGGGCGACTATGGCTACACCTTC.

The chain uses TRBV29-1 and TRBJ1-5; 9 bases are a match to TRBD1. The V and J ends lost 7 bases and 5 bases, in that order; junction bases with no gene match: 6. CDR1 and CDR2 from the germline V gene are SQVTM and ANQGSEA. The CDR3 loop spans 13 amino acids. The CDR3 DNA follows: TGCAGCGGAGGACAGGGGCGAGATCAGCCCCAGCATTTT. Translated: CSGGQGRDQPQHF.

This clone occurred a few times. This chain links TRBV19 with TRBJ2-7, with D unresolved. The CDR3 runs to 15 residues. From germline, CDR1 is LNHDA and CDR2 SQIVND (reference sequence). The V and J ends lost 1 base and 0 bases respectively, with 10 bases between them. The CDR3 is CASSIGTDGSYEQYF. CDR3 bases: TGTGCCAGTAGTATAGGAACAGACGGCTCCTACGAGCAGTACTTC.

The J gene is TRBJ1-1, the V gene TRBV19; the match to TRBD1 covers 7 bases. Per germline, CDR1 LNHDA and CDR2 SQIVND (reference sequence). The CDR3 spans 16 residues. J lost 3 bases, V lost 3 bases, and 10 bases had no gene match. The CDR3 region is CASSIIKTGRDTEAFF. The CDR3 DNA follows: TGTGCCAGTAGTATCATAAAGACAGGGCGGGACACTGAAGCTTTCTTT. Variable domain in full (rest from reference TRBV19 and TRBJ1-1): DGGITQSPKYLFRKEGQNVTLSCEQNLNHDAMYWYRQDPGQGLRLIYYSQIVNDFQKGDIAEGYSVSREKKESFPLTVTSAQKNPTAFYLCASSIIKTGRDTEAFFGQGTRLTVV.

The sample holds a few counts of this clone. The V gene is TRBV11-2, the J gene TRBJ2-1; 7 positions agree with TRBD1. Trimming took 3 bases from V and 4 from J; bases not matched to a gene: 3. Germline CDR1 and CDR2: SGHAT and FQNNGV. This CDR3 region has 14 residues. CDR3 DNA sequence: TGTGCCAGCAGCTTTCCGGGACAGTACAATGAGCAGTTCTTC. Translated, it gives CASSFPGQYNEQFF.

This clone was seen a few times. The V call is TRBV6-6, the J call TRBJ1-6; D gene ambiguous. Germline V gene sequence: CDR1 MNHNY, CDR2 SVGAGI (reference sequence). The CDR3 is 12 amino acids. Trimming cost V 0 bases and J 14 bases, with 8 bases left between them. CDR3 DNA sequence: TGTGCCAGCAGTTACTCCGCTCAGGCCCTCCACTTT. The encoded protein is CASSYSAQALHF.

V usage is TRBV11-2 and J usage is TRBJ1-2; 12 bases match TRBD1. Losses at the gene ends were 2 bases for V and 8 bases for J; bases not matched to a gene: 9. CDR3 length: 16 residues. Germline V gene sequence: CDR1 SGHAT, CDR2 FQNNGV. This CDR3 is CASSLLGEGTGGGYTF. CDR3 nucleotide sequence: TGTGCCAGCAGCTTATTGGGAGAGGGGACAGGGGGCGGCTACACCTTC.

This clone came up a few times. The gene calls are TRBV2 and TRBJ1-1; TRBD1 is a possible D gene (5 bases). Trimming stripped 0 bases from V and 9 bases from J, with 11 bases between. CDR1 and CDR2 (germline): SNHLY, FYNNEI. The CDR3 extends over 13 amino acids. CDR3 bases: TGTGCCAGCAGTGAAGCCCCGCGGACAAAAGCTTTCTTT. Its protein is CASSEAPRTKAFF.

This sequence joins TRBV6-5 and TRBJ2-2; 10 bases align to TRBD1. The CDR3 contains 15 residues. CDR1 MNHEY and CDR2 SVGAGI come from the germline V gene. V shed 2 bases, J shed 7 bases, and the junction held 4 bases outside the gene matches. The CDR3 DNA sequence: TGTGCCAGCAGTTACCGGGACAGGGGATTCGGGGAGCTGTTTTTT. This sequence encodes CASSYRDRGFGELFF.

This chain uses TRBV30 with TRBJ1-3, with D possibly matching TRBD1 (6 bases). Per germline, CDR1 GTSNPN and CDR2 SVGIG (reference sequence). The CDR3 is made up of 12 amino acids. Trimming stripped 3 bases from V and 7 bases from J, with 10 bases between. The CDR3 coding sequence is TGTGCCTGGAGCGACCAGGGGAACACCATATATTTT. It translates to CAWSDQGNTIYF.

The chain links TRBV2 to TRBJ2-3; D possibly corresponds to TRBD2 (6 bases). The ends were cut back, 3 bases at V and 1 base at J, with 8 bases in the middle. Germline CDR1 reads SNHLY; CDR2 reads FYNNEI. This CDR3 contains 14 residues. The CDR3 reads CASSDPGGTDTQYF. The DNA for the CDR3 is TGTGCCAGCAGTGATCCGGGGGGCACAGATACGCAGTATTTT.

V and J are TRBV4-1 and TRBJ1-4; D possibly corresponds to TRBD1 (6 bases). V shed 3 bases and J shed 15 bases, with 17 bases lying between them. This CDR3 has 13 residues. Per the germline V gene, CDR1 is MGHRA and CDR2 is YSYEKL. CDR3 in amino acids: CASSQIQGPFVFF. As DNA, the CDR3 is TGCGCCAGCAGCCAGATACAGGGTCCCTTTGTGTTTTTT.